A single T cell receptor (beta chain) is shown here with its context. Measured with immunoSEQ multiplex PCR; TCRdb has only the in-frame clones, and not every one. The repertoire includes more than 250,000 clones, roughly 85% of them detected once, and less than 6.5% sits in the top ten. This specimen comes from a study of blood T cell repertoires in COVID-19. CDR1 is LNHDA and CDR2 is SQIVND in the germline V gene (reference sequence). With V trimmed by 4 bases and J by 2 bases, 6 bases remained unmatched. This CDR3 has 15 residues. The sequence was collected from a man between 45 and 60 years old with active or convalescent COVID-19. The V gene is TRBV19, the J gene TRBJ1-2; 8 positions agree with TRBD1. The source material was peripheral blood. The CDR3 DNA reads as TGTGCCAGTAGTACCCCGGGACAGGCGAACTATGGCTACACCTTC. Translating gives CASSTPGQANYGYTF.